This TCR beta chain appears in the sequencing data of a study of blood T cell repertoires in COVID-19. Looking at the study overall: The origin of the acute and convalescent COVID-19 samples was the United States, Italy and Spain. Nucleic acid was either cDNA or gDNA, and it came from T cells, B-cell-depleted T cells, or PBMCs.

Germline V gives CDR1 SGHVS, CDR2 FNYEAQ. Between the trimmed V and J ends, which lost 2 bases and 0 bases, there was a span of 13 bases. The CDR3 extends over 17 amino acids. This clone was recorded once. Original processing methods: Amplification from reference gene primers served as the basis for estimated nucleated cell counts. Libraries were prepared by immunoSEQ multiplex PCR; TCRdb keeps only in-frame clonotypes and omits some of them. D and trimming were read from the DNA, whereas the V and J calls and clone size are those reported in that table. Seen here are a few hundred thousand clones, about 88% observed once, and the top ten hold 4%.

The sample comprised peripheral blood. This sequence was found in a man in his 60s who had recovered from COVID-19. The rearrangement joins TRBV7-6 to TRBJ1-4; the D gene is possibly TRBD1 (6 bases). The CDR3 DNA follows: TGTGCCAGCAGCTTAATAGGCAGGGGAGCAACTAATGAAAAACTGTTTTTT. Encoded protein: CASSLIGRGATNEKLFF.